The sequence of this T cell receptor beta chain was determined in a study of blood T cell repertoires in COVID-19. Repertoires were generated with immunoSEQ multiplex PCR, while TCRdb's copy carries only in-frame clones and drops some. In the table there are approximately 130,000 clones, roughly four fifths of which are singletons. The V end was cut by 1 base, the J end by 7 bases, with 6 bases between. The CDR3 extends over 11 amino acids. Looked up from germline, CDR1 is DFQATT and CDR2 is SNEGSKA (reference sequence). This receptor was taken from a human donor in a cohort sampled during active COVID-19. The sample was peripheral blood. The rearrangement joins TRBV20-1 to TRBJ2-3, with a possible D match to TRBD2 (5 bases). CDR3 loop: CSARGRNTQYF. CDR3 nucleotide sequence: TGCAGTGCTAGAGGGAGGAATACGCAGTATTTT.